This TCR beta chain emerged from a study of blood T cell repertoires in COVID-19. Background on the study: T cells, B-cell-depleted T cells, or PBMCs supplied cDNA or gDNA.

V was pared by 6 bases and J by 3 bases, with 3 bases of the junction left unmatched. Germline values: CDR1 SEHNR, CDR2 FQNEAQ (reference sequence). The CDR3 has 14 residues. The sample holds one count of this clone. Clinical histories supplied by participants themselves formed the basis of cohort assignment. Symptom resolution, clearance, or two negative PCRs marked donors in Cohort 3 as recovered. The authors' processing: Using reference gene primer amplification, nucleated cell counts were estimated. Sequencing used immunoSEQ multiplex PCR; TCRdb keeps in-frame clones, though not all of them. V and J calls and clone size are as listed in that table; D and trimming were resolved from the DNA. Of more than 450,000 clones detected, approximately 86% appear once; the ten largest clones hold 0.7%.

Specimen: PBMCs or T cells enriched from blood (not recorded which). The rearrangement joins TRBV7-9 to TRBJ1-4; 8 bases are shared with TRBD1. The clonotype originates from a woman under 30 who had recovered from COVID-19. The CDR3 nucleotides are TGTGCCAGCAGTCCGACAGGGGCTAATGAAAAACTGTTTTTT. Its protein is CASSPTGANEKLFF.